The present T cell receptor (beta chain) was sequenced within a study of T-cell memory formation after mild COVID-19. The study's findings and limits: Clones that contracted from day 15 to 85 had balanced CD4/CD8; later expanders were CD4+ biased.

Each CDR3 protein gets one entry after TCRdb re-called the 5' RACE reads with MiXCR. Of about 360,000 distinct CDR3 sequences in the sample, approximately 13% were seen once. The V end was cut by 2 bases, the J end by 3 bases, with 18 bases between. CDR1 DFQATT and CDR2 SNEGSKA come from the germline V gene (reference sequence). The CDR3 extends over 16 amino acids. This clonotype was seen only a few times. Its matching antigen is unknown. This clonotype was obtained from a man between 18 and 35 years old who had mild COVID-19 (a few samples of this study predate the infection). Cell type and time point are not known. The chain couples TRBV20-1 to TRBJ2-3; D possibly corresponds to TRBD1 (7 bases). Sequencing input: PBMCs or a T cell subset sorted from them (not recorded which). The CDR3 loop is CSARLPGGTVTDTQYF. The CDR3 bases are TGCAGTGCTAGATTACCCGGCGGGACAGTTACAGATACGCAGTATTTT.